A selection of T cell receptor beta chains follows, all from one sample in a study of CD8 T cells in Susac syndrome. TCRdb redid the calling of the immunoSEQ multiplex PCR reads with MiXCR, one entry per CDR3 protein. This table holds 150,000 to 200,000 distinct CDR3 sequences, around 95% found once. Sequenced material: CD4+ T cells from PBMCs. These TCRs come from a human donor with multiple sclerosis. CDR3s include the opening cysteine and the closing phenylalanine or tryptophan. A D gene is named only where the DNA matches it firmly. Clone sizes are given selectively: once, few, many, or a class where the clone is expanded.

j_call d_call clone_size v_call cdr3_nt cdr3_aa
TRBJ2-3 - - TRBV15 TGTGCCACCAGCCCTCGACTTTTTACAGATACGCAGTATTTT CATSPRLFTDTQYF
TRBJ2-1 TRBD2 - TRBV20-1 TGCAGTGCCCTCCTCAGGGACTACAACAATGAGCAGTTCTTC CSALLRDYNNEQFF
TRBJ2-7 - - TRBV6-2/TRBV6-3 TGTGCCAGCAGTTATGCTTTCGCAGGCGAGCAGTACTTC CASSYAFAGEQYF
TRBJ2-1 - - TRBV12-3/TRBV12-4 TGTGCCAGCACACGGGACTGGAATTACAATGAGCAGTTCTTC CASTRDWNYNEQFF
TRBJ2-3 TRBD1 - TRBV29-1 TGCAGCGTTGGACAGGGGATCATCACAGATACGCAGTATTTT CSVGQGIITDTQYF
TRBJ1-1 - - TRBV2 TGTGCCAGCAGCTACAAAGGTGAAGCTTTCTTT CASSYKGEAFF
TRBJ2-3 - - TRBV3-1 TGTGTCAGCAGCCAAGACATCGGCACAGATACGCAGTATTTT CVSSQDIGTDTQYF
TRBJ2-2 - - TRBV6-6 TGTGCCAGTCGGGTATCGAACACCGGGGAGCTGTTTTTT CASRVSNTGELFF
TRBJ2-5 - - TRBV13 TGTGCCAGCAGCCGGATCGGACTCCAAGAGACCCAGTACTTC CASSRIGLQETQYF
TRBJ2-1 TRBD2 - TRBV18 TGTGCCAGCTCACCTTGGACTAGGGGTGATGAGCAGTTCTTC CASSPWTRGDEQFF
TRBJ1-5 - - TRBV30 TGTGCCTGGAGTGTAACCTGGAGGCAGCCCCAGCATTTT CAWSVTWRQPQHF
TRBJ1-5 - few TRBV7-9 TGTGCCAGCAGCCTCGATAGCAATCAGCCCCAGCATTTT CASSLDSNQPQHF
TRBJ1-1 - once TRBV28 TGTGCCAGCAAAGAGGGTCCGACGACAGCTTTCTTT CASKEGPTTAFF
TRBJ2-3 TRBD2 - TRBV4-3 TGCGCCAGCAGCCAAGATAGGGTCGGGGGGTACGATACGCAGTATTTT CASSQDRVGGYDTQYF
TRBJ2-7 TRBD1 - TRBV4-2 TGTGCCAGCAGCCAAGAGGGGACAGGGGCCTACGAGCAGTACTTC CASSQEGTGAYEQYF